One and the same sample provided the 29 T cell receptor beta chains below, sequenced in a study of blood T cell repertoires in COVID-19. Data came from immunoSEQ multiplex PCR; TCRdb stores just in-frame clones and leaves some out. In the table there are about 43,000 clones, around 85% of which are singletons. The sample consisted of peripheral blood. Every receptor here comes from a human donor in a cohort sampled during active COVID-19.

The chain couples TRBV28 to TRBJ1-5; weak D call: TRBD1 (5 bases). Trimming stripped 5 bases from V and 4 bases from J, with 18 bases between. The CDR3 runs 16 residues. Germline V CDR1 and CDR2: MDHEN, SYDVKM. The CDR3 bases are TGTGCCAGCAGTCCCACCCCGGCCGCAGGGAATCAGCCCCAGCATTTT. It encodes CASSPTPAAGNQPQHF.

This clone has a single count. V gene TRBV12-3 or TRBV12-4 combines with J gene TRBJ2-5; TRBD2 matches 11 bases. The CDR3 spans 13 residues. V lost 8 bases to trimming and J lost 2 bases; unmatched junction nucleotides: 1. The CDR3 region has the DNA TGTGCCAGCCGACTAGCGGGGCAAGAGACCCAGTACTTC. This translates into CASRLAGQETQYF.

J is TRBJ2-7 and V is TRBV27; 12 bases map to TRBD1. The germline V gene has CDR1 MNHEY and CDR2 SMNVEV (reference sequence). The ends lost 5 bases at V and 4 bases at J; junction bases unmatched: 3. This CDR3 is 14 amino acids long. CDR3 loop: CASSAGQGAYEQYF. The CDR3 nucleotides are TGTGCCAGCAGTGCGGGACAGGGGGCATACGAGCAGTACTTC.

This chain joins TRBV14 and TRBJ2-3; 8 bases are shared with TRBD2. The V gene end was trimmed by 5 bases and the J gene end by 0 bases; junction bases not matched to a gene: 10. CDR1 SGHDN and CDR2 FVKESK come from the germline V gene. The CDR3 contains 17 residues. This CDR3 is CASSFGGGPSSTDTQYF. CDR3 nucleotide sequence: TGTGCCAGCAGCTTTGGCGGGGGGCCTTCCAGCACAGATACGCAGTATTTT.

The gene calls are TRBV2 and TRBJ1-1; D perhaps matches TRBD1 (6 bases). CDR1 and CDR2 from the germline V gene are SNHLY and FYNNEI. V gave up 11 bases and J gave up 4 bases, with 17 bases separating them. The CDR3 runs to 13 residues. CDR3 DNA sequence: TGTGCCGGGAACCCACAGGGAATCACTGAAGCTTTCTTT. Translated: CAGNPQGITEAFF.

The chain employs TRBV13 and TRBJ2-5; TRBD2 is a possible D gene (6 bases). This CDR3 contains 14 residues. V lost 7 bases and J 5 bases, leaving 17 bases between the germline ends. Per germline, CDR1 PRHDT and CDR2 FYEKMQ (reference sequence). The CDR3 DNA reads as TGTGCCAGCACGAAGGGACTTCTTGGGGAGACCCAGTACTTC. Translation gives CASTKGLLGETQYF.

The CDR3 here is CASSEGRRSMNTEAFF. DNA of the CDR3: TGTGCCAGCAGTGAAGGGAGACGGTCCATGAACACTGAAGCTTTCTTT. The chain links TRBV25-1 to TRBJ1-1; D gene unclear. The CDR3 loop spans 16 amino acids. The V and J ends lost 2 bases and 0 bases respectively, with 13 bases between them. CDR1 is MGHDK and CDR2 is SYGVNS in the germline V gene. Based on the CDR3 plus reference TRBV25-1 and TRBJ1-1, the full variable domain is EADIYQTPRYLVIGTGKKITLECSQTMGHDKMYWYQQDPGMELHLIHYSYGVNSTEKGDLSSESTVSRIRTEHFPLTLESARPSHTSQYLCASSEGRRSMNTEAFFGQGTRLTVV.

The V gene is TRBV5-1, the J gene TRBJ1-6; weak D call: TRBD1 (5 bases). The CDR3 has 15 amino acids. V lost 0 bases, J lost 7 bases, and 11 bases lay in between. CDR1 and CDR2 (germline): SGHRS, YFSETQ. Here the CDR3 reads CASSLGQGLNSPLHF. Here the CDR3 DNA reads TGCGCCAGCAGCTTGGGGCAGGGATTAAATTCACCCCTCCACTTT.

The chain couples TRBV13 to TRBJ2-1; maybe TRBD2 (8 bases). V lost 6 bases and J lost 5, with 29 bases in between. The CDR3 loop spans 19 amino acids. Germline values: CDR1 PRHDT, CDR2 FYEKMQ (reference sequence). The CDR3 loop is CASRGFGTRGPAVNNEQFF. DNA for the CDR3: TGTGCCAGCAGGGGGTTCGGGACTAGGGGGCCAGCCGTCAACAATGAGCAGTTCTTC.

J is TRBJ2-3 and V is TRBV2; 7 positions agree with TRBD2. The V gene end was trimmed by 8 bases and the J gene end by 0 bases; junction bases not matched to a gene: 5. Germline loops: CDR1 SNHLY, CDR2 FYNNEI. CDR3 length equals 14 residues. CDR3 protein: CASQRGSSTDTQYF. The DNA for the CDR3 is TGTGCCAGCCAGCGGGGTTCTAGCACAGATACGCAGTATTTT.

Regarding this clone: An end of the junction does not agree with germline; a read error may underlie this. The V gene is TRBV7-7, the J gene TRBJ2-1; TRBD2 agrees at 9 bases. Per germline, CDR1 SSHAT and CDR2 FNYEAQ (reference sequence). This CDR3 comprises 19 residues. In DNA form, the CDR3 reads TGTGCTAGCAGCTTAGAAAGCGGGGGGCCCCCCCGCTCCTACAATGAGCAGTTCTTC. As protein: CASSLESGGPPRSYNEQFF.

This chain uses TRBV2 with TRBJ1-1, with a tentative D call TRBD1 (5 bases). V was trimmed by 1 base and J by 10 bases, leaving 7 bases between them. The CDR3 extends over 11 amino acids. Germline loops: CDR1 SNHLY, CDR2 FYNNEI. CDR3 protein: CASSEGQGAFF. In DNA, the CDR3 is TGTGCCAGCAGTGAAGGGCAGGGAGCTTTCTTT.

The rearrangement joins TRBV25-1 to TRBJ2-1, with D perhaps TRBD2 (6 bases). CDR3 length equals 16 residues. In germline, CDR1 is MGHDK, CDR2 SYGVNS. Trimming stripped 4 bases from V and 4 bases from J, with 17 bases between. The DNA for the CDR3 is TGTGCCAGCAGTGGATTCCAAGGGACTGGGTACAATGAGCAGTTCTTC. It translates to CASSGFQGTGYNEQFF.

This rearrangement joins TRBV28 to TRBJ2-7, with D maybe TRBD1 (5 bases). Trimming took off 2 bases at V and 0 bases at J, with 8 bases between the two ends. The CDR3 loop spans 14 amino acids. Germline values: CDR1 MDHEN, CDR2 SYDVKM. CDR3 loop: CASSLRGPSYEQYF. Written as DNA, the CDR3 is TGTGCCAGCAGTTTAAGGGGTCCCTCCTACGAGCAGTACTTC. The variable domain in full, completed from reference TRBV28 and TRBJ2-7, reads DVKVTQSSRYLVKRTGEKVFLECVQDMDHENMFWYRQDPGLGLRLIYFSYDVKMKEKGDIPEGYSVSREKKERFSLILESASTNQTSMYLCASSLRGPSYEQYFGPGTRLTVT.

The V and J genes are TRBV19 and TRBJ1-2, with 8 bases aligning to TRBD1. Germline V lookup: CDR1 LNHDA, CDR2 SQIVND (reference sequence). The V and J ends lost 7 bases and 4 bases, in that order; junction bases with no gene match: 11. The CDR3 is made up of 15 amino acids. Here the CDR3 DNA reads TGTGCCAGTACCGACCTCGGACAGGGTGGCTATGGCTACACCTTC. Protein: CASTDLGQGGYGYTF. Full variable domain (remainder filled in from reference TRBV19 and TRBJ1-2): DGGITQSPKYLFRKEGQNVTLSCEQNLNHDAMYWYRQDPGQGLRLIYYSQIVNDFQKGDIAEGYSVSREKKESFPLTVTSAQKNPTAFYLCASTDLGQGGYGYTFGSGTRLTVV.

This chain's CDR3 is CASSDQTAPPAGGLNTGELFF. CDR3 DNA sequence: TGTGCCAGCAGTGACCAAACCGCTCCACCGGCGGGGGGCCTGAACACCGGGGAGCTGTTTTTT. The rearrangement links TRBV6-4 to TRBJ2-2, with 8 bases lining up with TRBD2. J was trimmed by 1 base and V by 2 bases; bases with no gene match: 18. Germline CDR1 and CDR2: MRHNA and SNTAGT. This CDR3 is built from 21 residues.

The chain recombines TRBV18 with TRBJ2-3, with D possibly matching TRBD1 (6 bases). The CDR3 is 16 amino acids. Germline V CDR1 and CDR2: KGHSH, LQKENI. V lost 0 bases, J lost 7 bases, and 17 bases lay in between. This CDR3 is CASSPPSAGVEYTQYF. DNA for the CDR3: TGTGCCAGCTCACCACCGTCGGCAGGGGTAGAATATACGCAGTATTTT.

This clone has only a few counts. The chain links TRBV7-3 to TRBJ1-1; unclear D gene. This CDR3 is built from 12 residues. CDR1 and CDR2 (germline): SGHTA, FQGTGA. V lost 3 bases to trimming and J lost 6 bases, with 8 bases between them. For the CDR3, the DNA is TGTGCCAGCAGCTTGGCAACCCCTGAAGCTTTCTTT. Amino acid sequence: CASSLATPEAFF. Filled out from reference TRBV7-3 and TRBJ1-1, the complete variable domain reads GAGVSQTPSNKVTEKGKYVELRCDPISGHTALYWYRQSLGQGPEFLIYFQGTGAADDSGLPNDRFFAVRPEGSVSTLKIQRTERGDSAVYLCASSLATPEAFFGQGTRLTVV.

J is TRBJ2-3 and V is TRBV18; 8 nucleotides align to TRBD1. V shed 2 bases and J 6 bases; nucleotides not matched to a gene: 10. The CDR3 is 16 amino acids. Germline CDR1 KGHSH, CDR2 LQKENI. In DNA, the CDR3 is TGTGCCAGCTCACCAAGGGGACAGGCCCTTGGGGATACGCAGTATTTT. Translating gives CASSPRGQALGDTQYF.

V gene TRBV7-2 combines with J gene TRBJ2-3; maybe TRBD2 (6 bases). The CDR3 has 16 residues. V lost 3 bases to trimming and J lost 1 base, with 14 bases between them. CDR1 SGHTA and CDR2 FQGNSA come from the germline V gene. The CDR3 DNA sequence: TGTGCCAGCAGCTTCCACCGGGGGTCCCGCACAGATACGCAGTATTTT. It encodes CASSFHRGSRTDTQYF.

This clone was seen only a few times. The genes are TRBV6-5 and TRBJ1-1; D not resolved. Germline CDR1 MNHEY, CDR2 SVGAGI. V lost 11 bases to trimming and J lost 1 base, with 17 bases between them. This CDR3 has 14 amino acids. CDR3 protein: CAVTPEGRNTEAFF. The CDR3 bases are TGTGCCGTGACTCCGGAGGGCCGGAACACTGAAGCTTTCTTT.

The genes are TRBV7-8 and TRBJ2-3, with a possible D match to TRBD2 (6 bases). Germline V lookup: CDR1 SGHVS, CDR2 FQNEAQ. V was cut by 3 bases and J by 10 bases, with 11 bases left in between. The CDR3 has 12 residues. For the CDR3, the DNA is TGTGCCAGCAGCTTCCGGGAGTCAGCGCAGTATTTT. It encodes CASSFRESAQYF.

The chain is built from TRBV29-1 and TRBJ2-7; the match to TRBD1 covers 9 bases. Germline lookup yields CDR1 SQVTM and CDR2 ANQGSEA. The junction had 4 bases not matched to a gene; V was cut back by 5 bases and J by 2 bases. The length of the CDR3 is 13 residues. As DNA, the CDR3 is TGCAGCGTTCAGGACAGGGGAGCCTACGAGCAGTACTTC. Residues: CSVQDRGAYEQYF.

The gene calls are TRBV5-4 and TRBJ1-1; D is perhaps TRBD1 (5 bases). The germline V gene has CDR1 SGHNT and CDR2 YYREEE (reference sequence). The CDR3 has 14 residues. Trimming removed 4 bases at V and 5 bases at J, with 15 bases between. In nucleotides, the CDR3 is TGTGCCAGCAGCAACAGAGCAGGGTCGACTGAAGCTTTCTTT. This translates into CASSNRAGSTEAFF.

This clone was seen a few times. The chain joins TRBV6-5 to TRBJ1-6, with D tentatively TRBD1 (5 bases). Germline V gene lookup returns CDR1 MNHEY and CDR2 SVGAGI. V gave up 6 bases and J gave up 8 bases, with 17 bases separating them. The CDR3 runs to 15 residues. The CDR3 DNA follows: TGTGCCAGCAGAACGGAGGAGGGGTGGCATTCACCCCTCCACTTT. The encoded protein is CASRTEEGWHSPLHF.

This clone was seen a few times. The rearrangement links TRBV6-5 to TRBJ2-2; maybe TRBD1 (5 bases). CDR1 and CDR2 from the germline V gene are MNHEY and SVGAGI. V lost 2 bases, J lost 6 bases, and 10 bases lay in between. The CDR3 is 14 amino acids. The CDR3 is CASSYDSPAGELFF. The CDR3 DNA sequence: TGTGCCAGCAGTTACGACAGTCCGGCCGGGGAGCTGTTTTTT.

The chain links TRBV10-1 to TRBJ1-1, with 7 bases aligning to TRBD1. J was trimmed by 1 base and V by 6 bases; bases with no gene match: 5. The CDR3 spans 14 residues. Germline loops: CDR1 WNHNN, CDR2 SYGVQD (reference sequence). CDR3 bases: TGCGCCAGCAGCACCGGGACAGCGAACACTGAAGCTTTCTTT. This encodes CASSTGTANTEAFF.

The chain has TRBV6-6 and TRBJ2-5; perhaps TRBD2 as D (7 bases). The CDR3 has 15 amino acids. Germline V CDR1 and CDR2: MNHNY, SVGAGI (reference sequence). The V end was cut by 2 bases, the J end by 2 bases, with 12 bases between. The CDR3 is CASSYPGGRQETQYF. The CDR3 DNA reads TGTGCCAGCAGTTACCCGGGGGGCCGGCAAGAGACCCAGTACTTC.

The chain carries TRBV3-1 (or the pseudogene TRBV3-2) and TRBJ2-5; D possibly corresponds to TRBD1 (5 bases). Looked up from germline, CDR1 is LGHDT and CDR2 is YNNKEL (reference sequence). V was shortened by 0 bases and J by 5 bases, with 19 bases between the two germline ends. This CDR3 spans 17 amino acids. DNA of the CDR3: TGTGCCAGCAGCCAAGATTCTATCAGGGTATTGGGGGAGACCCAGTACTTC. Encoded protein: CASSQDSIRVLGETQYF.